Below, 25 T cell receptor beta chains from the same sample are listed, as sequenced in a study of early T cells in non-severe SARS-CoV-2 infection (dated by TCRdb to the early 2020s). Preparation of the library involved 5' RACE. The instrument given in TCRdb is NextSeq 500. TCRdb applied fastp at Q25 and MiXCR to the public reads, then kept only in-frame beta chains. CDR3 protein duplicates are merged, each entry listing the most common genes and DNA. This sample is represented by around 60,000 distinct CDR3 sequences; 12% of them were singletons. 7.5% to 10% of the sample comes from the top ten. Specimen: whole blood. The receptors come from an adult who was a healthcare worker with PCR-confirmed SARS-CoV-2 infection or an uninfected control (not recorded which).

The rearrangement uses TRBV7-2 and TRBJ2-7, with D maybe TRBD2 (6 bases). Between the trimmed V and J ends, which lost 5 bases and 3 bases, there was a span of 8 bases. The CDR3 runs to 12 residues. Germline V gives CDR1 SGHTA, CDR2 FQGNSA. CDR3 sequence reads: CASSAGSYEQYF. The CDR3 DNA follows: TGTGCCAGCAGCGCCGGGAGCTACGAGCAGTACTTC.

A note on this clonotype: Compared with germline, one end of the junction differs, possibly owing to a read error. The rearrangement links TRBV12-3 or TRBV12-4 to TRBJ2-5; 8 positions match TRBD1. There are 18 residues in the CDR3. As DNA, the CDR3 is TGTGCCAGCAGTTTGTTCCAGGGGGCGTCTATAACGCGAGAGACCCAGTGCTTC. It translates to CASSLFQGASITRETQCF.

The table lists this clonotype with many counts. The gene calls are TRBV12-3 or TRBV12-4 and TRBJ2-1, with D perhaps TRBD2 (6 bases). The CDR3 length is 14 residues. V gave up 8 bases and J gave up 2 bases, with 13 bases separating them. The CDR3, as DNA: TGTGCCAGCCGTACACAGCGGGCCTACAATGAGCAGTTCTTC. It translates to CASRTQRAYNEQFF.

The chain's CDR3 is CASSFARGQGQPQHF. For the CDR3, the DNA is TGTGCCAGCAGCTTTGCTCGGGGGCAAGGCCAGCCCCAGCATTTT. The chain joins TRBV6-2 or TRBV6-3 to TRBJ1-5, with a tentative D call TRBD1 (6 bases). This CDR3 region has 15 residues. The germline V and J ends were trimmed by 6 bases and 7 bases, with 19 bases remaining between them. Germline-derived CDR1 and CDR2 are MNHEY and SVGEGT.

This clonotype showed up just a few times. This chain joins TRBV12-3 or TRBV12-4 and TRBJ2-5; 12 bases fit TRBD1. The CDR3 is 15 residues long. J gave up 5 bases and V 5 bases, and 6 bases lay outside the gene matches. The CDR3 here is CASSPGQGAFETQYF. CDR3 DNA sequence: TGTGCCAGCAGTCCGGGACAGGGGGCTTTTGAGACCCAGTACTTC.

This clonotype was seen a few times. This sequence joins TRBV4-1 and TRBJ1-2; D unclear. CDR3 size: 14 residues. V dropped 7 bases and J dropped 4 bases, with 16 bases sitting between them. CDR1 MGHRA and CDR2 YSYEKL come from the germline V gene. The CDR3 protein is CASTPEPGGYGYTF. In nucleotides, the CDR3 is TGCGCCAGCACCCCCGAACCGGGCGGCTATGGCTACACCTTC.

This clonotype came up many times. This chain joins TRBV10-3 and TRBJ1-5, with D unclear. In germline, CDR1 is ENHRY, CDR2 SYGVKD. The CDR3 sequence is 13 residues long. V lost 3 bases and J 6 bases, leaving 9 bases between the germline ends. The CDR3 region has the DNA TGTGCCATCAGTGACCTCGAATCTCAGCCCCAGCATTTT. It yields the protein CAISDLESQPQHF.

This clonotype was detected many times. The J gene is TRBJ2-3, the V gene TRBV20-1; the D is unclear. The V end was cut by 5 bases, the J end by 1 base, with 13 bases between. This CDR3 is built from 14 residues. CDR1 and CDR2 from the germline V gene are DFQATT and SNEGSKA (reference sequence). CDR3 residues: CSAPLHGRTDTQYF. CDR3 nucleotides: TGCAGTGCTCCACTTCACGGACGCACAGATACGCAGTATTTT.

This clonotype was detected many times. J is TRBJ1-5 and V is TRBV28, with TRBD1 as a possible D gene (6 bases). V was shortened by 5 bases and J by 6 bases, with 20 bases between the two germline ends. Germline V CDR1 and CDR2: MDHEN, SYDVKM. This CDR3 is 16 amino acids long. CDR3 loop: CASSPPDRAPSQPQHF. The CDR3 coding sequence is TGTGCCAGCAGTCCCCCGGACAGAGCTCCTAGTCAGCCCCAGCATTTT.

Many counts were recorded for this clonotype. The V call is TRBV4-1, the J call TRBJ2-3; D is unresolved. The CDR3 has 13 amino acids. Germline V gene lookup returns CDR1 MGHRA and CDR2 YSYEKL. Trimming stripped 1 base from V and 4 bases from J, with 6 bases between. This chain's CDR3 is CASSQGYPDTQYF. The CDR3 nucleotides read TGCGCCAGCAGCCAAGGATATCCAGATACGCAGTATTTT.

The chain has TRBV14 and TRBJ2-7; a possible D gene is TRBD1 (5 bases). This CDR3 has 15 residues. Germline assignment: CDR1 SGHDN and CDR2 FVKESK. Trimming pared 5 bases from V and 0 bases from J, leaving 14 bases between. CDR3 residues: CASSYRLDTSYEQYF. CDR3 sequence (DNA): TGTGCCAGCAGCTACCGCTTGGACACCTCCTACGAGCAGTACTTC. Complete variable domain (other parts from reference TRBV14 and TRBJ2-7): EAGVTQFPSHSVIEKGQTVTLRCDPISGHDNLYWYRRVMGKEIKFLLHFVKESKQDESGMPNNRFLAERTGGTYSTLKVQPAELEDSGVYFCASSYRLDTSYEQYFGPGTRLTVT.

This clonotype showed up just a few times. Sequence at one end of the junction differs from germline and may be a read error. CDR3 DNA sequence: TGTGCCAGCAGTCCCCCGGGGGCTGGAAACACCATGTATTTT. Protein sequence: CASSPPGAGNTMYF. The chain joins TRBV28 to TRBJ1-3, with a tentative D call TRBD1 (6 bases). Germline-derived CDR1 and CDR2 are MDHEN and SYDVKM. The CDR3 has 14 amino acids. Supplemented by reference TRBV28 and TRBJ1-3, the full variable domain reads DVKVTQSSRYLVKRTGEKVFLECVQDMDHENMFWYRQDPGLGLRLIYFSYDVKMKEKGDIPEGYSVSREKKERFSLILESASTNQTSMYLCASSPPGAGNTMYFGEGSWLTVV.

This clonotype was observed at least ten times. The rearrangement uses TRBV20-1 and TRBJ2-3; D unresolved. This CDR3 comprises 12 residues. The germline V and J ends were trimmed by 3 bases and 2 bases, with 6 bases remaining between them. From germline, CDR1 is DFQATT and CDR2 SNEGSKA (reference sequence). This CDR3 is CSASRSTDTQYF. The CDR3 bases are TGCAGTGCTAGCAGGTCCACAGATACGCAGTATTTT.

This clonotype was observed at least ten times. The CDR3 nucleotides are TGTGCCAGCAGTCCGAGAGGGGGCACCGGGGAGCTGTTTTTT. Protein product: CASSPRGGTGELFF. The chain carries TRBV27 and TRBJ2-2; D is perhaps TRBD1 (6 bases). CDR1 and CDR2 from the germline V gene are MNHEY and SMNVEV (reference sequence). Trimming cost V 5 bases and J 4 bases, with 11 bases left between them. The CDR3 length is 14 residues.

This clonotype was seen repeatedly, ten times or more. J is TRBJ2-1 and V is TRBV19; D is possibly TRBD1 or TRBD2 (6 bases each). CDR3 length: 14 amino acids. The germline V gene encodes CDR1 LNHDA and CDR2 SQIVND (reference sequence). V lost 1 base, J lost 9 bases, and 13 bases lay in between. The chain's CDR3 is CASSIVRGLAEQFF. In nucleotides, the CDR3 is TGTGCCAGTAGTATAGTCAGGGGACTGGCTGAGCAGTTCTTC.

The sample holds a few counts of this clonotype. This chain connects TRBV13 to TRBJ2-7; TRBD2 aligns across 16 bases. There are 17 residues in the CDR3. V lost 5 bases, J lost 4 bases, and 8 bases stayed unmatched. Germline V gene sequence: CDR1 PRHDT, CDR2 FYEKMQ (reference sequence). The CDR3 nucleotides read TGTGCCAGCAGCACCCCGGGACTAGCGGGGGGGCCTTACGAGCAGTACTTC. Its protein product is CASSTPGLAGGPYEQYF.

The chain uses TRBV5-1 and TRBJ2-1; D remains unclear. CDR1 is SGHRS, CDR2 YFSETQ, per germline. Between the trimmed V and J ends, which lost 0 bases and 3 bases, there was a span of 10 bases. CDR3 length: 15 residues. CDR3 in amino acids: CASSLGQANYNEQFF. The CDR3, as DNA: TGCGCCAGCAGCTTGGGGCAGGCCAACTACAATGAGCAGTTCTTC.

This clonotype appeared many times. J is TRBJ2-1 and V is TRBV18; unclear D gene. Trimming stripped 2 bases from V and 6 bases from J, with 14 bases between. The length of the CDR3 is 15 residues. The germline CDR1 and CDR2 sequences are KGHSH and LQKENI. CDR3 sequence: CASSPGQAIGNEQFF. In DNA, the CDR3 is TGTGCCAGCTCACCAGGGCAGGCCATAGGCAATGAGCAGTTCTTC.

This clonotype has at least ten counts. The rearrangement links TRBV6-4 to TRBJ2-3, with 12 positions matching TRBD2. This CDR3 region has 15 residues. V shed 3 bases, J shed 4 bases, and the junction held 2 bases outside the gene matches. Germline CDR1 MRHNA, CDR2 SNTAGT. The CDR3 region is CASSERLAGADTQYF. For the CDR3, the DNA is TGTGCCAGCAGTGAGAGACTAGCGGGAGCAGATACGCAGTATTTT.

This clonotype showed up just a few times. The CDR3, as DNA: TGTGCCAGCAGCTCGCGAGCCGGGACTAGCGACAGACCTGAGACCCAGTACTTC. It specifies CASSSRAGTSDRPETQYF. The chain is built from TRBV7-9 and TRBJ2-5; TRBD2 aligns across 10 bases. V trimming: 4 bases; J trimming: 5 bases; junction bases outside the gene matches: 16. Germline assignment: CDR1 SEHNR and CDR2 FQNEAQ (reference sequence). The CDR3 is made up of 18 amino acids.

The chain couples TRBV7-9 to TRBJ2-5; D is uncertain. Germline CDR1 is SEHNR and CDR2 is FQNEAQ (reference sequence). The CDR3 loop spans 15 amino acids. V was trimmed by 1 base and J by 2 bases, leaving 11 bases between them. This CDR3 reads CASSLVSGRQETQYF. The CDR3 DNA follows: TGTGCCAGCAGCTTAGTCTCCGGCCGGCAAGAGACCCAGTACTTC. Supplemented by reference TRBV7-9 and TRBJ2-5, the full variable domain reads DTGVSQNPRHKITKRGQNVTFRCDPISEHNRLYWYRQTLGQGPEFLTYFQNEAQLEKSRLLSDRFSAERPKGSFSTLEIQRTEQGDSAMYLCASSLVSGRQETQYFGPGTRLLVL.

V gene TRBV25-1 combines with J gene TRBJ2-1, with D perhaps given as TRBD1 or TRBD2 (5 bases each). V lost 5 bases and J lost 2, with 16 bases in between. The CDR3 loop spans 16 amino acids. Germline CDR1 reads MGHDK; CDR2 reads SYGVNS. In DNA form, the CDR3 reads TGTGCCAGCAGTAGGGACGGGATTGACCCCTACAATGAGCAGTTCTTC. Its translation: CASSRDGIDPYNEQFF.

This clonotype was counted at least ten times. The J gene is TRBJ2-7, the V gene TRBV6-6; 8 bases are shared with TRBD1. The germline gives CDR1 MNHNY, CDR2 SVGAGI (reference sequence). CDR3 length: 14 residues. V lost 6 bases and J lost 3; bases outside the gene matches: 7. The CDR3 region is CASSLTGTGYEQYF. CDR3 nucleotide sequence: TGTGCCAGCAGCCTTACCGGGACAGGCTACGAGCAGTACTTC.

This clonotype was detected many times. The rearrangement links TRBV4-1 to TRBJ2-3; no definite D call. The germline gives CDR1 MGHRA, CDR2 YSYEKL. The V end was cut by 1 base, the J end by 4 bases, with 12 bases between. The CDR3 is made up of 15 amino acids. The CDR3 here is CASSQAGPSADTQYF. DNA for the CDR3: TGCGCCAGCAGCCAAGCGGGTCCTAGTGCAGATACGCAGTATTTT.

Many counts were recorded for this clonotype. The chain has TRBV5-4 and TRBJ2-1, with TRBD2 identical over 11 bases. J gave up 4 bases and V 0 bases, and 6 bases lay outside the gene matches. Germline-derived CDR1 and CDR2 are SGHNT and YYREEE (reference sequence). This CDR3 spans 17 amino acids. CDR3 coding DNA: TGTGCCAGCAGCTTGGGTAGCGGGGGGGCCCGGTACAATGAGCAGTTCTTC. It specifies CASSLGSGGARYNEQFF.